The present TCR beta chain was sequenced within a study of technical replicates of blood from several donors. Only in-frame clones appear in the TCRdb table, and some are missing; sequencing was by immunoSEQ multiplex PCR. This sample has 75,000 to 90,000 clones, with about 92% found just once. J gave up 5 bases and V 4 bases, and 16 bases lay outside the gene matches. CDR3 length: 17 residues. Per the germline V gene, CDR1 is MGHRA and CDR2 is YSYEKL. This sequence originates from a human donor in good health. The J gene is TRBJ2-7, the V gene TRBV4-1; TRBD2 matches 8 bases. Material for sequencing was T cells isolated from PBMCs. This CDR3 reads CASSREKTSGAGDEQYF. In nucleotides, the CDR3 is TGCGCCAGCAGCCGGGAAAAAACTAGCGGTGCAGGGGACGAGCAGTACTTC.